This TCR beta chain was recorded in a study of blood T cell repertoires in COVID-19. In the study overall: COVID-19 samples, acute and convalescent, were from the United States, Italy and Spain. Sources were T cells, B-cell-depleted T cells, or PBMCs; the material itself was cDNA or gDNA.

Those enrolled in Seattle joined during active infection and were followed longitudinally afterward. In the study's own analysis: Estimated nucleated cell counts came from reference gene primer amplification. TCRdb's table, derived via immunoSEQ multiplex PCR, lists solely in-frame clones and lacks some. V and J calls and clone size are as listed in that table; D and trimming were resolved from the DNA. The repertoire consists of fewer than 200,000 clones, with approximately 86% occurring once and the leading ten covering around 2.5%. The V gene end was trimmed by 3 bases and the J gene end by 3 bases; junction bases not matched to a gene: 12. The CDR3 runs 16 residues. From germline, CDR1 is DFQATT and CDR2 SNEGSKA (reference sequence).

J is TRBJ2-7 and V is TRBV20-1, with 9 bases identical to TRBD1. This receptor was taken from a woman over 75 with COVID-19, enrolled during active disease. Specimen: peripheral blood. DNA for the CDR3: TGCAGTGCTAGTATTCTGTTAAGGGACAGGGTCTACGAGCAGTACTTC. Translating it yields CSASILLRDRVYEQYF.